These 27 T cell receptor beta chains share one sample of origin, sequenced in a study of human T cells and chemical hapten exposure. Documented time point: patch test 3, about 24 weeks after DPC sensitization. Stated treatment: therapeutic diphenylcyclopropenone sensitization with weekly scalp DPC. TCRdb processed the RACE reads anew with MiXCR; each CDR3 protein has one entry. There are some 91,000 distinct CDR3 sequences in the sample; 27% occur only once, and approximately 10% lies in the top ten. The sample in question was whole blood, obtained in connection with sensitization to the hapten diphenylcyclopropenone (DPC). Receptors were obtained from a man aged 35 to 55 with alopecia areata. Some clones in this sample may be carry-over from other donors' samples.

This clonotype was observed a few times. Here the CDR3 DNA reads TGTGCCAGCAGCTTAGCGACGGGCAGACCCTCCCGCGGCACAGATACGCAGTATTTT. Translating gives CASSLATGRPSRGTDTQYF. This chain links TRBV7-2 with TRBJ2-3, with D unclear. This CDR3 spans 19 amino acids. V was trimmed by 0 bases and J by 1 base, leaving 20 bases between them. CDR1 and CDR2 (germline): SGHTA, FQGNSA.

This clonotype occurred a few times. The V call is TRBV4-2, the J call TRBJ2-3; 9 nucleotides line up with TRBD2. This CDR3 region has 20 residues. Germline V gene data show CDR1 as LGHNA and CDR2 as YNFKEQ. The J segment lost 3 bases and the V segment lost 0 bases, leaving 16 bases of the junction unmatched. The CDR3 DNA sequence: TGTGCCAGCAGCCAAGAACTTCGAGCGGGAGGTCATCAATCGACAGATACGCAGTATTTT. This codes for CASSQELRAGGHQSTDTQYF.

The chain couples TRBV30 to TRBJ1-5, with D possibly being TRBD1 (6 bases). V lost 0 bases to trimming and J lost 7 bases, with 22 bases between them. Germline CDR1 and CDR2: GTSNPN and SVGIG (reference sequence). CDR3 length: 17 residues. Here the CDR3 DNA reads TGTGCCTGGAGTGTGGGGCAGGGAGGGGTCAGGGGACAGCCCCAGCATTTT. Amino acids: CAWSVGQGGVRGQPQHF.

Details on this clonotype: A read error may produce the germline difference seen at one junction end. The chain has TRBV20-1 and TRBJ2-7; D not certain. This CDR3 has 14 amino acids. Germline V gives CDR1 DFQATT, CDR2 SNEGSKA (reference sequence). CDR3: CSAREIDDSDEQYF. The DNA of the CDR3 is TGCAGTGCTAGAGAAATCGATGACTCCGACGAGCAGTACTTC.

This clonotype was observed a few times. This chain uses TRBV7-9 with TRBJ2-7, with TRBD2 matching over 8 bases. The CDR3 covers 15 residues. V dropped 5 bases and J dropped 2; count of bases not matched to a gene: 8. Germline CDR1 reads SEHNR; CDR2 reads FQNEAQ (reference sequence). The CDR3 loop reads CASSARTSKTYEQYF. In nucleotides, the CDR3 is TGTGCCAGCAGCGCCCGGACTAGCAAAACCTACGAGCAGTACTTC.

V is TRBV21-1 and J is TRBJ1-1. TRBV21-1 is a pseudogene locus. The CDR3 is 14 amino acids. The CDR3 coding sequence is TGTGCCACCCAGACGGTGGTTGAAGGTACTGAAGCTTTCTTT. Its protein product is CATQTVVEGTEAFF.

This clonotype has only a few counts. The chain has TRBV28 and TRBJ1-1; weak D call: TRBD1 (5 bases). The germline gives CDR1 MDHEN, CDR2 SYDVKM. This CDR3 has 13 amino acids. V dropped 5 bases and J dropped 7 bases, with 14 bases sitting between them. The CDR3 spells CASSTGSPLEAFF. CDR3 in DNA: TGTGCCAGCAGTACAGGTTCCCCCCTTGAAGCTTTCTTT.

The table lists this clonotype with a few counts. The chain combines TRBV20-1 with TRBJ2-7, with 10 bases that match TRBD2. The ends lost 6 bases at V and 6 bases at J; junction bases unmatched: 8. The CDR3 consists of 13 residues. Germline CDR1 and CDR2: DFQATT and SNEGSKA (reference sequence). The CDR3 is CSAPLSGRGEQYF. The CDR3 region has the DNA TGCAGTGCGCCCTTGAGCGGGAGGGGCGAGCAGTACTTC.

V and J are TRBV28 and TRBJ2-7; weak D call: TRBD1 (6 bases). The V gene lost 4 bases and the J gene lost 1 base, with 14 bases spanning the gap. CDR1 is MDHEN, CDR2 SYDVKM, per germline. The CDR3 is made up of 15 amino acids. CDR3 in amino acids: CASSSTGTRSYEQYF. The CDR3, as DNA: TGTGCCAGCAGTTCAACAGGGACCCGATCCTACGAGCAGTACTTC.

The V call is TRBV5-1, the J call TRBJ2-5, with 11 bases that match TRBD2. V shed 0 bases and J 4 bases; nucleotides not matched to a gene: 5. The CDR3 extends over 16 amino acids. Germline CDR1 SGHRS, CDR2 YFSETQ. CDR3 bases: TGCGCCAGCAGCTTGGCCCGGACTAGCGGGTTAGAGACCCAGTACTTC. It translates to CASSLARTSGLETQYF. Full variable domain (outside the CDR3, taken from reference TRBV5-1 and TRBJ2-5): KAGVTQTPRYLIKTRGQQVTLSCSPISGHRSVSWYQQTPGQGLQFLFEYFSETQRNKGNFPGRFSGRQFSNSRSEMNVSTLELGDSALYLCASSLARTSGLETQYFGPGTRLLVL.

The chain combines TRBV7-3 with TRBJ1-2, with D maybe TRBD1 (5 bases). The ends were cut back, 4 bases at V and 7 bases at J, with 22 bases in the middle. Germline CDR1 SGHTA, CDR2 FQGTGA. CDR3 length: 16 amino acids. The CDR3 DNA sequence: TGTGCCAGCAGCTCTACGAGTCCCAGGGTAGGGTCTGGCTACACCTTC. Translated: CASSSTSPRVGSGYTF.

In its sample, this clonotype was seen a few times. CDR3 loop: CASSLWDGSYEQYF. The CDR3 DNA reads as TGTGCCAGCAGTTTATGGGACGGATCCTACGAGCAGTACTTC. This chain uses TRBV12-3 or TRBV12-4 with TRBJ2-7; D possibly matches TRBD1 or TRBD2 (5 bases each). The CDR3 extends over 14 amino acids. The V end was cut by 2 bases, the J end by 1 base, with 9 bases between.

The chain employs TRBV28 and TRBJ2-7, with TRBD1 matching 9 bases. The CDR3 is 15 amino acids. From germline, CDR1 is MDHEN and CDR2 SYDVKM. J lost 4 bases, V lost 0 bases, and 4 bases had no gene match. The CDR3: CASSLWETGGYEQYF. The DNA for the CDR3 is TGTGCCAGCAGTTTATGGGAGACAGGGGGGTACGAGCAGTACTTC. Full variable domain (remainder filled in from reference TRBV28 and TRBJ2-7): DVKVTQSSRYLVKRTGEKVFLECVQDMDHENMFWYRQDPGLGLRLIYFSYDVKMKEKGDIPEGYSVSREKKERFSLILESASTNQTSMYLCASSLWETGGYEQYFGPGTRLTVT.

The V and J genes are TRBV7-3 and TRBJ2-2; D possibly corresponds to TRBD1 (5 bases). This CDR3 spans 17 amino acids. Trimming removed 5 bases at V and 3 bases at J, with 19 bases between. Germline V gene sequence: CDR1 SGHTA, CDR2 FQGTGA. CDR3 nucleotide sequence: TGTGCCAGCAGCCCGTATTCGCGGCAGGGCTACACCGGGGAGCTGTTTTTT. This encodes CASSPYSRQGYTGELFF.

The chain is built from TRBV7-8 and TRBJ1-5, with a possible D match to TRBD1 (6 bases). Germline-derived CDR1 and CDR2 are SGHVS and FQNEAQ. The CDR3 contains 20 residues. Trimming left V 3 bases short and J 0 bases short, with 24 bases between. The CDR3 protein is CASSFRPRQSGTYSNQPQHF. In nucleotides, the CDR3 is TGTGCCAGCAGCTTTCGCCCCCGGCAGTCCGGGACATATAGCAATCAGCCCCAGCATTTT.

The rearrangement links TRBV5-1 to TRBJ2-3; 7 bases agree with TRBD2. The germline gives CDR1 SGHRS, CDR2 YFSETQ. The V and J ends lost 4 bases and 3 bases, in that order; junction bases with no gene match: 11. The CDR3 length is 16 residues. CDR3 residues: CASSPGAGLATDTQYF. The CDR3 DNA sequence: TGCGCCAGCAGCCCCGGAGCGGGGCTCGCGACAGATACGCAGTATTTT.

The chain employs TRBV21-1 and TRBJ2-5; the table's TRBD2 call for D was not verified on the DNA. TRBV21-1 is a listed pseudogene. The CDR3 totals 18 residues. As DNA, the CDR3 is TGTGCCAGCAGAGCCAGAACACAACGGACTAGTTGGAGGGAGACCCAGTACTTC. It specifies CASRARTQRTSWRETQYF.

This clonotype appeared a few times. This chain joins TRBV12-3 or TRBV12-4 and TRBJ2-7; D is ambiguous. This CDR3 comprises 13 residues. Trimming removed 0 bases at V and 1 base at J, with 4 bases between. The CDR3 DNA is TGTGCCAGCAGTTTAGCGCGGTCCTACGAGCAGTACTTC. Its protein is CASSLARSYEQYF.

This clonotype was counted between two and nine times. The genes are TRBV5-4 and TRBJ1-1; D unresolved. Trimming removed 0 bases at V and 1 base at J, with 7 bases between. Germline V lookup: CDR1 SGHNT, CDR2 YYREEE (reference sequence). This CDR3 has 14 amino acids. The DNA of the CDR3 is TGTGCCAGCAGCTTGGCACAGCCGAACACTGAAGCTTTCTTT. It encodes CASSLAQPNTEAFF.

This clonotype has a handful of counts. This chain connects TRBV6-2 or TRBV6-3 to TRBJ2-5; D not resolved. The germline gives CDR1 MNHEY, CDR2 SVGEGT. CDR3 length: 11 amino acids. V was clipped by 2 bases and J by 5 bases, with 3 bases between them. CDR3 loop: CASSYPETQYF. The CDR3 nucleotides read TGTGCCAGCAGTTACCCGGAGACCCAGTACTTC.

The rearrangement links TRBV2 to TRBJ2-2; D might be TRBD2 (5 bases). Trimming removed 1 base at V and 0 bases at J, with 6 bases between. The germline V gene has CDR1 SNHLY and CDR2 FYNNEI. This CDR3 spans 15 amino acids. CDR3 residues: CASSEERTNTGELFF. The CDR3 DNA reads as TGTGCCAGCAGTGAAGAGCGGACGAACACCGGGGAGCTGTTTTTT.

This clonotype was counted a few times. The chain joins TRBV12-3 or TRBV12-4 to TRBJ1-1, with D possibly matching TRBD1 (5 bases). The CDR3 contains 13 residues. V shed 5 bases and J shed 1 base, with 8 bases lying between them. CDR3 coding DNA: TGTGCCAGCAGTCTCAGGGAGAACACTGAAGCTTTCTTT. Residues: CASSLRENTEAFF.

This sequence joins TRBV28 and TRBJ2-3; the D gene could be TRBD1 or TRBD2 (5 bases each). Germline CDR1 reads MDHEN; CDR2 reads SYDVKM. V lost 5 bases and J lost 0, with 18 bases in between. The CDR3 consists of 17 residues. The CDR3 is CASSAFGAYTSTDTQYF. In DNA form, the CDR3 reads TGTGCCAGCAGTGCGTTCGGGGCATACACGAGCACAGATACGCAGTATTTT. Drawing the rest from reference TRBV28 and TRBJ2-3, the complete variable domain is DVKVTQSSRYLVKRTGEKVFLECVQDMDHENMFWYRQDPGLGLRLIYFSYDVKMKEKGDIPEGYSVSREKKERFSLILESASTNQTSMYLCASSAFGAYTSTDTQYFGPGTRLTVL.

This clonotype was seen a few times. The genes are TRBV29-1 and TRBJ2-1, with 11 bases that match TRBD2. The CDR3 extends over 17 amino acids. CDR1 and CDR2 from the germline V gene are SQVTM and ANQGSEA. The junction had 14 bases not matched to a gene; V was cut back by 2 bases and J by 8 bases. The CDR3 nucleotides read TGCAGCGTTGAACCCAATAGGGTAGCGGGAGGGCGGGATGAGCAGTTCTTC. Translating gives CSVEPNRVAGGRDEQFF.

The chain couples TRBV28 to TRBJ1-5, with D unclear. Germline V gene sequence: CDR1 MDHEN, CDR2 SYDVKM. CDR3 length: 15 residues. The V end was cut by 7 bases, the J end by 0 bases, with 13 bases between. CDR3 in DNA: TGTGCCAGCATTAGTGGCGGCATTAGCAATCAGCCCCAGCATTTT. Its protein is CASISGGISNQPQHF.

This clonotype appeared a few times. The CDR3 DNA follows: TGTGCCAGCACCGACAGGGACGGTAGGGATCAGCCCCAGCATTTT. This encodes CASTDRDGRDQPQHF. The rearrangement links TRBV12-3 or TRBV12-4 to TRBJ1-5; 7 bases are a match to TRBD1. V dropped 7 bases and J dropped 5; count of bases not matched to a gene: 11. The CDR3 totals 15 residues.

The J gene is TRBJ2-7, the V gene TRBV6-6, with TRBD2 matching over 7 bases. The CDR3 spans 14 residues. Germline V gene data show CDR1 as MNHNY and CDR2 as SVGAGI (reference sequence). The V gene end was trimmed by 0 bases and the J gene end by 4 bases; junction bases not matched to a gene: 3. The CDR3 sequence is CASSYSASGYEQYF. The CDR3 bases are TGTGCCAGCAGTTACTCTGCTAGCGGTTACGAGCAGTACTTC.